This T cell receptor beta chain was recorded in a study of shared clonotypes between healthy human individuals. On the study more broadly: Aged between 18 and 49, the donors were a couple of women and three men. Each donor contributed plates that comprised three CD4 naive, three CD4 memory, two CD8 naive and one CD8 memory. Study-wide points: Of the naive CD4 clonotypes, approximately 5% were shared across a handful of donors.

The CDR3 is made up of 12 amino acids. Germline V gene data show CDR1 as MNHNS and CDR2 as SASEGT. V was shortened by 6 bases and J by 7 bases, with 13 bases between the two germline ends. Concerning this clone itself: What it binds is unknown.

Method: immunoSEQ multiplex PCR; TCRdb's copy keeps in-frame clones and lacks some. The sample carries approximately 2,300,000 clones, just under 95% recorded once. The specimen sequenced was naive CD4+ T cells from PBMCs. Subset of the sample: CD45RA+ positively selected. V is TRBV6-1 and J is TRBJ2-7; D may be TRBD2 (7 bases). This sequence originates from a man younger than 30 in good health. Some clones in this sample may be carry-over from other donors' samples. In DNA, the CDR3 is TGTGCCAGCAGCCGGGGGGCCCGGGAGCAGTACTTC. Amino acids: CASSRGAREQYF.